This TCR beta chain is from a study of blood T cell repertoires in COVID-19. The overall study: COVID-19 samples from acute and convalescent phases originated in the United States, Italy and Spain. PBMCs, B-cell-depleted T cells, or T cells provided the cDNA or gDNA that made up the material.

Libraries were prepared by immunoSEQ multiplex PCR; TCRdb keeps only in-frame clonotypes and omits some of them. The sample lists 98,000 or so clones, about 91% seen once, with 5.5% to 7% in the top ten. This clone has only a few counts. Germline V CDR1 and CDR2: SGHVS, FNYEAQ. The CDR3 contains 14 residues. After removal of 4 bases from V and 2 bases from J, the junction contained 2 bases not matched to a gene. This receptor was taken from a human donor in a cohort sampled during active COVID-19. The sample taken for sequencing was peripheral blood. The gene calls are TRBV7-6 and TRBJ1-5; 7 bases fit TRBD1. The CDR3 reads CASSSDRGNQPQHF. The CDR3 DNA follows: TGTGCCAGCAGCTCCGACAGGGGCAATCAGCCCCAGCATTTT.